This T cell receptor (beta chain) was found in a study of shared clonotypes between healthy human individuals. On the study more broadly: Two women and a few men aged 18 to 49 made up the donors.

V shed 6 bases and J 0 bases; nucleotides not matched to a gene: 5. There are 13 residues in the CDR3. The germline gives CDR1 SQVTM, CDR2 ANQGSEA. The assay was immunoSEQ multiplex PCR, and TCRdb's table has in-frame clones only and misses some. This sample has around 2.1 million clones, with 93% found just once. CD45RO negativity and positive selection for CCR7 defined naive CD8 cells, a population that excluded terminally differentiated effector memory CD45RA+ cells. In the case of this clone: What it binds is not known.

Study-level results: Larger richness was generally estimated for naive than memory subsets. Sharing of clonotypes among donors was expected to vary with sequencing depth.

This TCR came from a man between 18 and 29 years old in good health. Some clones in this sample may be carry-over from other donors' samples. The chain uses TRBV29-1 and TRBJ2-7; 7 bases fit TRBD1. The specimen was naive CD8+ T cells from PBMCs. The DNA for the CDR3 is TGCAGCGTCCGAACAGGGGCCTCCTACGAGCAGTACTTC. As protein: CSVRTGASYEQYF.